What follows describes a single T cell receptor (beta chain). Its target is unknown. The source of the sample is a study of OX40 agonist ivuxolimab in advanced cancers. The overall study: The treatment was a fully human IgG2 OX40 agonist, ivuxolimab. From roughly 23 to 85 years was the age range, with a mean of about 56 years, and about 78% were male. Study-wide points: Among patients with partial responses at 0.1-3.0 mg/kg, clonal expansion was among the lowest. Low normalized T-cell clonal expansion also characterized some of the nonresponders.

This CDR3 has 17 residues. V lost 5 bases and J lost 2, with 20 bases in between. Looked up from germline, CDR1 is MDHEN and CDR2 is SYDVKM. TCRdb keeps only in-frame clones here, not all; method: immunoSEQ multiplex PCR. Of 25,000 to 35,000 clones in the sample, roughly 84% were seen once. The sequence was collected from an adult with an advanced solid tumor such as melanoma, head and neck, liver or kidney cancer. This chain uses TRBV28 with TRBJ2-3, with D uncertain. Sequencing was performed on CD4+ or CD8+ T cells sorted from blood, taken in a trial of the OX40 agonist ivuxolimab. CDR3 bases: TGTGCCAGCAGTCCCTCAGCCCCCCGACTGAACACAGATACGCAGTATTTT. As protein: CASSPSAPRLNTDTQYF.